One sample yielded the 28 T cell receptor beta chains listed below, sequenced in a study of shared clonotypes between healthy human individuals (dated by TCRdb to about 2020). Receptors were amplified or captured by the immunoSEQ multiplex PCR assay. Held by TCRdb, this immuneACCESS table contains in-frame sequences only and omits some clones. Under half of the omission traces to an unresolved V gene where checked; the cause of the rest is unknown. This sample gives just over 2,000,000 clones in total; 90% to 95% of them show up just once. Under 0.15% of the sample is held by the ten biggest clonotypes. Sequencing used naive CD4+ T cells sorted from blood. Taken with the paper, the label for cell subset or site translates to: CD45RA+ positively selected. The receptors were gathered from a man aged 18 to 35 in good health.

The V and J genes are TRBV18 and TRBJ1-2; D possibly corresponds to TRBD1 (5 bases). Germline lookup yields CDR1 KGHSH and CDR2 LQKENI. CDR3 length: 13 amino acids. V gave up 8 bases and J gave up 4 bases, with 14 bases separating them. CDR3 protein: CASLPGGGYGYTF. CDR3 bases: TGTGCCAGCCTACCCGGGGGTGGCTATGGCTACACCTTC.

DNA for the CDR3: TGTGCCAGCGCCAGGGCATACAGCACAGATACGCAGTATTTT. It is translated as CASARAYSTDTQYF. The rearrangement uses TRBV5-6 and TRBJ2-3; tentatively, D is TRBD1 (5 bases). V lost 7 bases, J lost 0 bases, and 12 bases lay in between. This CDR3 has 14 amino acids. Germline V gene data show CDR1 as SGHDT and CDR2 as YYEEEE.

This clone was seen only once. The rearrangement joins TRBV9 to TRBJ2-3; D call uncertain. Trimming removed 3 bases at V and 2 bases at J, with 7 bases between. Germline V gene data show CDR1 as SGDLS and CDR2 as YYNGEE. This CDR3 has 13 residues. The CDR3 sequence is CASSATATDTQYF. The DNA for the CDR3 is TGTGCCAGCAGCGCCACCGCCACAGATACGCAGTATTTT.

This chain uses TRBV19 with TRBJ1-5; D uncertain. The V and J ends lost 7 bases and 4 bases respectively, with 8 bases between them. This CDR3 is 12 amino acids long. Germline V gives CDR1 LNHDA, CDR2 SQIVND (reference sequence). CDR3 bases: TGTGCCAGTACATCACAGAATCAGCCCCAGCATTTT. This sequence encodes CASTSQNQPQHF.

CDR3 in DNA: TGTGCCAGCAGCCACGGGGCCTACACCGGGGAGCTGTTTTTT. The encoded protein is CASSHGAYTGELFF. The chain combines TRBV11-3 with TRBJ2-2; either TRBD1 or TRBD2 may supply D (5 bases each). The CDR3 covers 14 residues. Germline V gene lookup returns CDR1 SGHNT and CDR2 YENEEA. The ends were cut back, 5 bases at V and 3 bases at J, with 10 bases in the middle.

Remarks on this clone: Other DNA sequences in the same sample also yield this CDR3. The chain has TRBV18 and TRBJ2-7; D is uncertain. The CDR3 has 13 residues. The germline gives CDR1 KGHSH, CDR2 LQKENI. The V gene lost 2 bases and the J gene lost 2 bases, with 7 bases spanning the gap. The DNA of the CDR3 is TGTGCCAGCTCACCAAAAGGGACCTACGAGCAGTACTTC. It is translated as CASSPKGTYEQYF.

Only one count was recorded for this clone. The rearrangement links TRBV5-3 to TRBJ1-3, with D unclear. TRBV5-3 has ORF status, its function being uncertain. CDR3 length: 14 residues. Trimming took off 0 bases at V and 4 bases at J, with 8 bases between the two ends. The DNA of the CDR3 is TGTGCCAGAAGCTTGGCGTCGGACGGAAACACCATATATTTT. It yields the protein CARSLASDGNTIYF.

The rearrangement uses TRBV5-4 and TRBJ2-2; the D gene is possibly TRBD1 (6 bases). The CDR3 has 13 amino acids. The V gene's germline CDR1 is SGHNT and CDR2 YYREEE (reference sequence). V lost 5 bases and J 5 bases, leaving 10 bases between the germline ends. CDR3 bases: TGTGCCAGCAGATCAGGGGTAACCGGGGAGCTGTTTTTT. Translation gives CASRSGVTGELFF.

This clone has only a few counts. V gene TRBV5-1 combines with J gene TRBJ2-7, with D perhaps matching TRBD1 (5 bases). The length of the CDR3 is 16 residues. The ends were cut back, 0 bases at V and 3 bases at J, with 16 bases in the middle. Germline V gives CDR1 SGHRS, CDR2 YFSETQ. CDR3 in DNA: TGCGCCAGCAGCTTGGGACAGATCATGAGAGGCTACGAGCAGTACTTC. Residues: CASSLGQIMRGYEQYF.

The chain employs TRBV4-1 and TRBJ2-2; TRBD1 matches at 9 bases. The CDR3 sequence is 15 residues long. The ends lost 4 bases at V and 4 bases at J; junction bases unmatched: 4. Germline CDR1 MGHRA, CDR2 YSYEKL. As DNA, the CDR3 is TGCGCCAGCAGCCTAGGGACAGGGCCCACCGGGGAGCTGTTTTTT. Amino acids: CASSLGTGPTGELFF.

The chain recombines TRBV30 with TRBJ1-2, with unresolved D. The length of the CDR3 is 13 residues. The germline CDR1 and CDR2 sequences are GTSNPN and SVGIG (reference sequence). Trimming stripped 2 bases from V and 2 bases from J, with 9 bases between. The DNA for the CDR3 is TGTGCCTGGAGTTTCGGGGTAAACTATGGCTACACCTTC. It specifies CAWSFGVNYGYTF.

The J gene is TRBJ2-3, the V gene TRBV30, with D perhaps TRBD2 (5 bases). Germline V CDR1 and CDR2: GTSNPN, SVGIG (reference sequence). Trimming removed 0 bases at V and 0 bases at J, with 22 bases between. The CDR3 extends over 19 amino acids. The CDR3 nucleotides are TGTGCCTGGAGTGTAGCCCGAGGGAGCCCCGCCACTAGCACAGATACGCAGTATTTT. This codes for CAWSVARGSPATSTDTQYF.

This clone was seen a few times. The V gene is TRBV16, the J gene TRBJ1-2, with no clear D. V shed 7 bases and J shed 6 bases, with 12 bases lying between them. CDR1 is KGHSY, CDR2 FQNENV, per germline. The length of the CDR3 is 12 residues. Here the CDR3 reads CASKFGEHGYTF. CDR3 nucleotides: TGTGCCAGCAAATTCGGAGAGCATGGCTACACCTTC.

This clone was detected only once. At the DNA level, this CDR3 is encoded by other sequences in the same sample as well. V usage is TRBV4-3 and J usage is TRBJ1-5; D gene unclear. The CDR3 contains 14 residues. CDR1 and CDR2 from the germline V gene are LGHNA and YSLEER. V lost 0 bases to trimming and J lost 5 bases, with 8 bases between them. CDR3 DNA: TGCGCCAGCAGCCAAGATCTGGGGTATCAGCCCCAGCATTTT. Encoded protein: CASSQDLGYQPQHF.

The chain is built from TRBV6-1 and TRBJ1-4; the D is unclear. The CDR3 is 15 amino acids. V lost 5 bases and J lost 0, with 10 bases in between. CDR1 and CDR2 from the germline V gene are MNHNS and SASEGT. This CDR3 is CASSPFIATNEKLFF. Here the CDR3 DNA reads TGTGCCAGCAGTCCTTTTATCGCAACTAATGAAAAACTGTTTTTT.

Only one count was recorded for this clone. In DNA, the CDR3 is TGTGCCAGCACCCGTTGGGCCGGCAATCAGCCCCAGCATTTT. Protein sequence: CASTRWAGNQPQHF. The chain links TRBV6-5 to TRBJ1-5; D unresolved. The germline V gene encodes CDR1 MNHEY and CDR2 SVGAGI. V dropped 7 bases and J dropped 2 bases, with 12 bases sitting between them. CDR3 length: 14 residues.

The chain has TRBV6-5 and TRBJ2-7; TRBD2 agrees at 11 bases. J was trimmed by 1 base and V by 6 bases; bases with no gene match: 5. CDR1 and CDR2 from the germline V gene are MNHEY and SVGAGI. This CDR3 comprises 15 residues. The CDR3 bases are TGTGCCAGCAGGTACGGGACTAGCGGATCCTACGAGCAGTACTTC. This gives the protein CASRYGTSGSYEQYF.

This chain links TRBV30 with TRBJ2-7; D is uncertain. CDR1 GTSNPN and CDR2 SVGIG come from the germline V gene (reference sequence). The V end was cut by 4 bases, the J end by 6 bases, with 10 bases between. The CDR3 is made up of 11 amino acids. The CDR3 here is CAWNREFEQYF. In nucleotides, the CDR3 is TGTGCCTGGAACCGAGAATTCGAGCAGTACTTC.

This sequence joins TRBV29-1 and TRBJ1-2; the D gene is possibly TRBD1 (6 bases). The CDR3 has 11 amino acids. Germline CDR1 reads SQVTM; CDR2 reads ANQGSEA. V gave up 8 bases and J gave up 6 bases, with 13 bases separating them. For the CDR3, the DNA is TGCAGCCCTGGGGGGCCGAATGGCTACACCTTC. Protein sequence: CSPGGPNGYTF.

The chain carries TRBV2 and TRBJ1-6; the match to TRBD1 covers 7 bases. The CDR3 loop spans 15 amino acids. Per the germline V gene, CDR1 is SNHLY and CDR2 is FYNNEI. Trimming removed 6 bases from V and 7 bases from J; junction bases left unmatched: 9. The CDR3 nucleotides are TGTGCCAGCAGCTCCGACAGGGCCCCAAATTCACCCCTCCACTTT. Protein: CASSSDRAPNSPLHF.

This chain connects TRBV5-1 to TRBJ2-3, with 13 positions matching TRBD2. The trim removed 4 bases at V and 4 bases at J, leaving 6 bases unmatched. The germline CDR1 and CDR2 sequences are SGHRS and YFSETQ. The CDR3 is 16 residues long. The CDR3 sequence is CASSTGLAGAADTQYF. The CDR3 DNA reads TGCGCCAGCAGCACAGGACTAGCGGGAGCTGCAGATACGCAGTATTTT.

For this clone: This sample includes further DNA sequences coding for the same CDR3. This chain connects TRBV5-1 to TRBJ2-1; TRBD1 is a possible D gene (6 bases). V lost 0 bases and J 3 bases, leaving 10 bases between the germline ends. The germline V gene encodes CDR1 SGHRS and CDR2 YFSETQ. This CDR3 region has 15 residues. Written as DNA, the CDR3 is TGCGCCAGCAGCTTGGCACAGGGAAGCTACAATGAGCAGTTCTTC. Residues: CASSLAQGSYNEQFF. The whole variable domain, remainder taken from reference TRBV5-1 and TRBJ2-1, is KAGVTQTPRYLIKTRGQQVTLSCSPISGHRSVSWYQQTPGQGLQFLFEYFSETQRNKGNFPGRFSGRQFSNSRSEMNVSTLELGDSALYLCASSLAQGSYNEQFFGPGTRLTVL.

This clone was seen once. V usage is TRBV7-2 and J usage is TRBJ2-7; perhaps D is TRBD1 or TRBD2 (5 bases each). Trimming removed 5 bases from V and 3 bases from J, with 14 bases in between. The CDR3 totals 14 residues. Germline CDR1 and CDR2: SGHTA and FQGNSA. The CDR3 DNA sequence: TGTGCCAGCAGCCGATACCGGGACGGCTACGAGCAGTACTTC. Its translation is CASSRYRDGYEQYF.

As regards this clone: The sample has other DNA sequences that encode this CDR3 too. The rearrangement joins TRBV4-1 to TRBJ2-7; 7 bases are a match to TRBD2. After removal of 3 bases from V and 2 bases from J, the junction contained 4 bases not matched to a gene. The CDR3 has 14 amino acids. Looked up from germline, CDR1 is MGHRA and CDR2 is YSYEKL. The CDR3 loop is CASSQEGGTYEQYF. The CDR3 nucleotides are TGCGCCAGCAGCCAGGAGGGAGGGACCTACGAGCAGTACTTC.

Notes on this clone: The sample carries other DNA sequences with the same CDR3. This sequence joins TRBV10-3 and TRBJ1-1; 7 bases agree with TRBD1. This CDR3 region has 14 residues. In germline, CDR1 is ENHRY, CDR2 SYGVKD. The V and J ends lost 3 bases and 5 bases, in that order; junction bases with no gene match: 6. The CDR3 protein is CAISDLQGSTEAFF. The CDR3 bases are TGTGCCATCAGTGACCTACAGGGGAGTACTGAAGCTTTCTTT.

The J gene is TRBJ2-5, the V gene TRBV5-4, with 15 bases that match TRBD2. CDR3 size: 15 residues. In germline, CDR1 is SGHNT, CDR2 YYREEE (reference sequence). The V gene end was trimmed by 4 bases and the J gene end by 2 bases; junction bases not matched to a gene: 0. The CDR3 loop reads CASSGLAGGQETQYF. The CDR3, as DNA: TGTGCCAGCAGCGGACTAGCGGGAGGGCAAGAGACCCAGTACTTC.

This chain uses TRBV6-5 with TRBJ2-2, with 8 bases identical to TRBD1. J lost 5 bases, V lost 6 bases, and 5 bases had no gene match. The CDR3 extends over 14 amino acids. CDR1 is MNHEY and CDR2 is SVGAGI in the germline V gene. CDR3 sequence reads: CASRRTGSTGELFF. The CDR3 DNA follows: TGTGCCAGCAGGCGGACAGGGTCGACCGGGGAGCTGTTTTTT.

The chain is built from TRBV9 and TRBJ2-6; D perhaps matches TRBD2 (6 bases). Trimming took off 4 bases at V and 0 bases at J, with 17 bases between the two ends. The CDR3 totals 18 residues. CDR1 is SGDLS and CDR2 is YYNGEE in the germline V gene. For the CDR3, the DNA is TGTGCCAGCAGCCTCGGAGGGTCGGCAAGCTCTGGGGCCAACGTCCTGACTTTC. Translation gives CASSLGGSASSGANVLTF.